The 24 T cell receptor beta chains below were found in one sample sequenced in a study of blood T cell repertoires in COVID-19. The data were produced by immunoSEQ multiplex PCR, yet TCRdb's version contains in-frame clones alone and is incomplete. The sample includes 280,000 or so clones, roughly 85% of them seen just once. The sequenced material came from peripheral blood. Receptor source: a woman aged 45-65 years who had recovered from COVID-19.

The CDR3 is CASSQEKQGIYGYTF. The CDR3 DNA reads TGTGCCAGCAGCCAAGAAAAACAGGGGATCTATGGCTACACCTTC. The genes are TRBV4-2 and TRBJ1-2; 7 bases match TRBD1. With V trimmed by 0 bases and J by 4 bases, 5 bases remained unmatched. The germline V gene has CDR1 LGHNA and CDR2 YNFKEQ. This CDR3 spans 15 amino acids.

This clone showed up just once. V gene TRBV11-2 combines with J gene TRBJ1-2, with unresolved D. CDR1 is SGHAT, CDR2 FQNNGV, per germline. V lost 5 bases to trimming and J lost 7 bases, with 11 bases between them. This CDR3 is built from 12 residues. The CDR3 region is CASSPSMAGYTF. CDR3 in DNA: TGTGCCAGCAGCCCCTCGATGGCTGGCTACACCTTC.

This rearrangement joins TRBV3-1 (or the pseudogene TRBV3-2) to TRBJ1-5; D uncertain. The CDR3 extends over 12 amino acids. Germline CDR1 reads LGHDT; CDR2 reads YNNKEL (reference sequence). Trimming pared 0 bases from V and 6 bases from J, leaving 3 bases between. The CDR3 DNA reads as TGTGCCAGCAGCCAAGACCGTCAGCCCCAGCATTTT. Translating gives CASSQDRQPQHF.

The chain joins TRBV6-1 to TRBJ2-2; 12 bases are shared with TRBD1. V was pared by 0 bases and J by 0 bases, with 2 bases of the junction left unmatched. Germline V gene sequence: CDR1 MNHNS, CDR2 SASEGT. CDR3 length equals 18 residues. CDR3 nucleotide sequence: TGTGCCAGCAGTGAAGCTGGGACAGGGGGCCCGAACACCGGGGAGCTGTTTTTT. It codes for CASSEAGTGGPNTGELFF.

V is TRBV9 and J is TRBJ2-1; TRBD2 matches 15 bases. The CDR3 loop spans 16 amino acids. J lost 9 bases, V lost 2 bases, and 6 bases had no gene match. CDR1 and CDR2 from the germline V gene are SGDLS and YYNGEE. CDR3 sequence: CASSVGTSGRSGEQFF. CDR3 DNA: TGTGCCAGCAGCGTCGGGACTAGCGGGAGGTCCGGTGAGCAGTTCTTC.

This chain links TRBV6-2 or TRBV6-3 with TRBJ2-1; 9 positions match TRBD2. Germline-derived CDR1 and CDR2 are MNHEY and SVGEGT. The V and J ends lost 4 bases and 2 bases, in that order; junction bases with no gene match: 9. The CDR3 is 17 residues long. In DNA, the CDR3 is TGTGCCAGCAGTTCAAATCTTATAGCGGGAGCCTACAATGAGCAGTTCTTC. It translates to CASSSNLIAGAYNEQFF.

The chain is built from TRBV9 and TRBJ2-1; 7 bases fit TRBD2. V shed 0 bases and J 0 bases; nucleotides not matched to a gene: 3. There are 16 residues in the CDR3. Germline V lookup: CDR1 SGDLS, CDR2 YYNGEE. CDR3 sequence: CASSVESGASYNEQFF. CDR3 coding DNA: TGTGCCAGCAGCGTAGAGAGCGGGGCCTCCTACAATGAGCAGTTCTTC.

The chain recombines TRBV28 with TRBJ1-1; D is possibly TRBD1 (6 bases). Germline V gene sequence: CDR1 MDHEN, CDR2 SYDVKM. V lost 2 bases to trimming and J lost 1 base, with 11 bases between them. The CDR3 spans 15 residues. CDR3 sequence: CASSLAGAGNTEAFF. As DNA, the CDR3 is TGTGCCAGCAGTTTAGCAGGGGCTGGGAACACTGAAGCTTTCTTT.

The chain carries TRBV7-6 and TRBJ1-1; D unclear. The V gene lost 4 bases and the J gene lost 3 bases, with 9 bases spanning the gap. Germline loops: CDR1 SGHVS, CDR2 FNYEAQ. CDR3 length equals 13 residues. The CDR3 spells CASSSSRDTEAFF. CDR3 coding DNA: TGTGCCAGCAGCTCGTCGCGGGACACTGAAGCTTTCTTT.

The gene calls are TRBV5-1 and TRBJ2-5, with D tentatively TRBD2 (6 bases). From germline, CDR1 is SGHRS and CDR2 YFSETQ. This CDR3 spans 15 amino acids. The V end was cut by 3 bases, the J end by 2 bases, with 14 bases between. The CDR3, as DNA: TGCGCCAGCAGCTCGGGACTCACTACACAAGAGACCCAGTACTTC. Its protein product is CASSSGLTTQETQYF.

The chain links TRBV7-2 to TRBJ1-2; D is ambiguous. Germline-derived CDR1 and CDR2 are SGHTA and FQGNSA. V lost 2 bases and J 3 bases, leaving 7 bases between the germline ends. CDR3 length: 13 residues. CDR3 DNA sequence: TGTGCCAGCAGCTTATCATCGGACTATGGCTACACCTTC. Its protein product is CASSLSSDYGYTF.

This clone was detected only once. This chain uses TRBV30 with TRBJ2-1; 10 nucleotides line up with TRBD2. The CDR3 has 18 amino acids. From germline, CDR1 is GTSNPN and CDR2 SVGIG (reference sequence). Trimming took 4 bases from V and 0 from J; bases not matched to a gene: 12. Here the CDR3 DNA reads TGTGCCTGGACGTCGCTAGCGGGGGCGTGGAGCTCCTACAATGAGCAGTTCTTC. It translates to CAWTSLAGAWSSYNEQFF.

This sequence joins TRBV6-2 or TRBV6-3 and TRBJ1-2; a possible D gene is TRBD1 (6 bases). The V gene's germline CDR1 is MNHEY and CDR2 SVGEGT. V gave up 5 bases and J gave up 8 bases, with 15 bases separating them. This CDR3 region has 13 residues. For the CDR3, the DNA is TGTGCCAGCAGTCCCTACAGGGATAGAGGCTACACCTTC. It is translated as CASSPYRDRGYTF.

The chain carries TRBV27 and TRBJ2-7; 9 nucleotides line up with TRBD1. Germline-derived CDR1 and CDR2 are MNHEY and SMNVEV (reference sequence). With 6 bases clipped from V and 2 bases from J, the junction kept 8 bases outside the gene matches. This CDR3 region has 15 residues. The CDR3 DNA is TGTGCCAGCAGCCTGACCGGGACAGGGACCTACGAGCAGTACTTC. Its protein product is CASSLTGTGTYEQYF.

The chain employs TRBV4-3 and TRBJ2-2, with 14 bases identical to TRBD2. The CDR3 runs 16 residues. J lost 5 bases, V lost 4 bases, and 3 bases had no gene match. Germline-derived CDR1 and CDR2 are LGHNA and YSLEER. The CDR3 here is CASSPGLAGETGELFF. CDR3 nucleotides: TGCGCCAGCAGCCCGGGACTAGCGGGAGAAACCGGGGAGCTGTTTTTT.

This clone was seen a single time. Relative to the germline gene, one junction end is altered; a read error may explain this. The rearrangement joins TRBV27 to TRBJ2-2; 8 bases are a match to TRBD1. Germline V gives CDR1 MNHEY, CDR2 SMNVEV (reference sequence). The CDR3 has 13 residues. The chain's CDR3 is CASWTGNIGELFF. The CDR3 coding sequence is TGTGCCAGTTGGACAGGGAACATCGGGGAGCTGTTTTTT.

The chain couples TRBV6-5 to TRBJ1-2; 8 nucleotides align to TRBD1. CDR3 size: 14 residues. CDR1 and CDR2 from the germline V gene are MNHEY and SVGAGI. J gave up 4 bases and V 5 bases, and 6 bases lay outside the gene matches. CDR3 sequence reads: CASSRDRMSYGYTF. The CDR3 DNA is TGTGCCAGCAGTAGGGACAGGATGAGCTATGGCTACACCTTC.

This chain links TRBV3-1 (or the pseudogene TRBV3-2) with TRBJ1-1, with no clear D. The CDR3 covers 15 residues. CDR1 is LGHDT, CDR2 YNNKEL, per germline (reference sequence). V shed 1 base and J shed 0 bases, with 9 bases lying between them. CDR3 sequence: CASSQGQVLNTEAFF. The CDR3, as DNA: TGTGCCAGCAGCCAAGGGCAGGTCTTGAACACTGAAGCTTTCTTT.

The chain uses TRBV30 and TRBJ2-7; 9 nucleotides agree with TRBD2. With V trimmed by 6 bases and J by 2 bases, 8 bases remained unmatched. Germline V gene lookup returns CDR1 GTSNPN and CDR2 SVGIG (reference sequence). The CDR3 is made up of 14 amino acids. The DNA of the CDR3 is TGTGCCTGCGAGACACTAGCGGGCCCCTACGAGCAGTACTTC. It specifies CACETLAGPYEQYF.

This clone appeared once. The rearrangement joins TRBV18 to TRBJ1-2, with D perhaps TRBD1 (5 bases). The germline V and J ends were trimmed by 5 bases and 6 bases, with 19 bases remaining between them. Germline CDR1 and CDR2: KGHSH and LQKENI. CDR3 length: 15 residues. The CDR3 loop is CASSLTVLGEDGYTF. DNA of the CDR3: TGTGCCAGCTCATTGACGGTATTAGGGGAGGATGGCTACACCTTC.

With regard to this clone: The same CDR3 is also encoded by other DNA sequences in this sample. This chain joins TRBV15 and TRBJ1-2, with D possibly being TRBD1 (5 bases). V was cut by 3 bases and J by 5 bases, with 10 bases left in between. Germline V CDR1 and CDR2: LNHNV, YYDKDF (reference sequence). The CDR3 covers 13 residues. The CDR3 here is CATSSGGGYGYTF. The CDR3 DNA reads TGTGCCACCAGCAGTGGGGGGGGTTATGGCTACACCTTC.

The chain recombines TRBV19 with TRBJ2-7, with 7 positions matching TRBD1. The trim removed 6 bases at V and 6 bases at J, leaving 14 bases unmatched. The CDR3 has 15 residues. Germline CDR1 is LNHDA and CDR2 is SQIVND (reference sequence). The CDR3: CASSGSGTAPGEQYF. In DNA form, the CDR3 reads TGTGCCAGTAGCGGATCCGGGACAGCCCCTGGCGAGCAGTACTTC.

V gene TRBV27 combines with J gene TRBJ2-7; D is undetermined. The CDR3 has 14 amino acids. The germline CDR1 and CDR2 sequences are MNHEY and SMNVEV (reference sequence). V was shortened by 2 bases and J by 4 bases, with 12 bases between the two germline ends. CDR3 nucleotide sequence: TGTGCCAGCAGTTTAACACCTTTGGTTTACGAGCAGTACTTC. Translating it yields CASSLTPLVYEQYF.

This chain connects TRBV28 to TRBJ2-1, with D tentatively TRBD2 (5 bases). Germline loops: CDR1 MDHEN, CDR2 SYDVKM. V was shortened by 8 bases and J by 2 bases, with 10 bases between the two germline ends. The CDR3 has 13 residues. DNA of the CDR3: TGTGCCAGCTCCGCGGGCCCCTACAATGAGCAGTTCTTC. Translated: CASSAGPYNEQFF.